One and the same sample provided the 26 T cell receptor beta chains below, sequenced in a study of PD-1 blockade in classical Hodgkin lymphoma. Repertoires were generated with immunoSEQ multiplex PCR, while TCRdb's copy carries only in-frame clones and drops some. Of over 9,000 clones detected, 85% appear once; the ten largest clones hold under 45%. The time point was: cycle 4 day 1 (C4D1), after 6 weeks of nivolumab. After autologous stem cell transplantation all patients relapsed, and prior brentuximab vedotin exposure differed between cohorts. Thawed PBMCs underwent magnetic negative selection to obtain purified CD8+ T cells. The material sequenced was CD8+ T cells from blood, taken before the fourth cycle of nivolumab. These receptors came from a human donor with classical Hodgkin lymphoma. The donor label of this sample is uncertain.

This sequence joins TRBV7-2 and TRBJ2-1, with TRBD2 identical over 8 bases. This CDR3 is 18 amino acids long. Germline V gene data show CDR1 as SGHTA and CDR2 as FQGNSA. The trim removed 3 bases at V and 5 bases at J, leaving 15 bases unmatched. The CDR3 region is CASSFESGRALYHNEQFF. CDR3 sequence (DNA): TGTGCCAGCAGCTTCGAAAGCGGGAGAGCCCTTTATCACAATGAGCAGTTCTTC.

The gene calls are TRBV7-9 and TRBJ2-3; D tentatively fits TRBD1 or TRBD2 (5 bases each). This CDR3 contains 15 residues. Germline assignment: CDR1 SEHNR and CDR2 FQNEAQ (reference sequence). Trimming took 5 bases from V and 2 from J, leaving 14 bases between them. The CDR3 here is CASSRDQRPTDTQYF. CDR3 bases: TGTGCCAGCAGCCGGGACCAGAGGCCCACAGATACGCAGTATTTT.

V usage is TRBV21-1 and J usage is TRBJ1-1. TRBV21-1 is shown as a pseudogene. CDR3 length: 14 amino acids. As DNA, the CDR3 is TGTGCCAGCAGCAAAAAAAAGTGGGACACTGAAGCTTTCTTT. This translates into CASSKKKWDTEAFF.

The chain combines TRBV25-1 with TRBJ2-5; 10 bases are a match to TRBD2. The CDR3 is 15 residues long. Germline loops: CDR1 MGHDK, CDR2 SYGVNS. V was clipped by 2 bases and J by 3 bases; unmatched bases: 3. CDR3 DNA: TGTGCCAGCAGTGAACCAACTAGCGGGGAAGAGACCCAGTACTTC. The encoded protein is CASSEPTSGEETQYF.

J is TRBJ2-1 and V is TRBV9; D remains ambiguous. The V and J ends lost 3 bases and 7 bases respectively, with 8 bases between them. This CDR3 contains 12 residues. Germline V CDR1 and CDR2: SGDLS, YYNGEE. This CDR3 is CASSDIGNEQFF. CDR3 sequence (DNA): TGTGCCAGCAGCGATATAGGGAATGAGCAGTTCTTC.

The rearrangement uses TRBV7-6 and TRBJ1-1, with D unresolved. V was cut by 5 bases and J by 6 bases, with 7 bases left in between. The CDR3 is 11 amino acids. Germline V gene data show CDR1 as SGHVS and CDR2 as FNYEAQ. The CDR3 region is CASSEQPEAFF. The DNA for the CDR3 is TGTGCCAGCAGCGAACAGCCTGAAGCTTTCTTT.

This chain joins TRBV10-3 and TRBJ2-6; D is perhaps TRBD2 (6 bases). Trimming shortened V by 0 bases and J by 2 bases, and 8 bases separated the two germline ends. This CDR3 comprises 16 residues. CDR1 is ENHRY and CDR2 is SYGVKD in the germline V gene. In nucleotides, the CDR3 is TGTGCCATCAGTGAGTCATCGGGGGCTGGGGCCAACGTCCTGACTTTC. This encodes CAISESSGAGANVLTF.

The J gene is TRBJ2-3, the V gene TRBV27; D remains unclear. Trimming cost V 2 bases and J 2 bases, with 5 bases left between them. Germline values: CDR1 MNHEY, CDR2 SMNVEV (reference sequence). This CDR3 has 13 amino acids. The CDR3 DNA reads TGTGCCAGCAGTTTAACCGTCACAGATACGCAGTATTTT. Its translation: CASSLTVTDTQYF.

The chain recombines TRBV6-5 with TRBJ2-7, with TRBD1 matching 7 bases. Germline CDR1 MNHEY, CDR2 SVGAGI. The CDR3 covers 14 residues. V dropped 2 bases and J dropped 7; count of bases not matched to a gene: 8. CDR3 loop: CASSYRQGVGEQYF. CDR3 bases: TGTGCCAGCAGTTACAGGCAGGGGGTGGGGGAGCAGTACTTC.

This clone appeared a few times. V gene TRBV27 combines with J gene TRBJ2-7; 11 bases align to TRBD1. Trimming at V came to 5 bases and at J to 2 bases, leaving 2 bases not matched to a gene. Germline assignment: CDR1 MNHEY and CDR2 SMNVEV (reference sequence). This CDR3 is 14 amino acids long. CDR3 sequence (DNA): TGTGCCAGCAGTCCGGGACAGGGGGCCTACGAGCAGTACTTC. Encoded protein: CASSPGQGAYEQYF.

V gene TRBV7-2 combines with J gene TRBJ1-4; tentatively, D is TRBD1 (5 bases). V was clipped by 5 bases and J by 10 bases, with 20 bases between them. Germline loops: CDR1 SGHTA, CDR2 FQGNSA. CDR3 length: 15 residues. The CDR3 nucleotides read TGTGCCAGCAGCCTGGGACGACCGGCGCTGGGAAAACTGTTTTTT. This sequence encodes CASSLGRPALGKLFF.

This rearrangement joins TRBV7-9 to TRBJ2-7; maybe TRBD2 (6 bases). This CDR3 region has 15 residues. The germline CDR1 and CDR2 sequences are SEHNR and FQNEAQ (reference sequence). Trimming shortened V by 5 bases and J by 4 bases, and 18 bases separated the two germline ends. Here the CDR3 reads CASSPGRGVPYEQYF. In DNA, the CDR3 is TGTGCCAGCAGCCCCGGGAGAGGGGTTCCGTACGAGCAGTACTTC.

The chain is built from TRBV11-2 and TRBJ2-1; D is perhaps TRBD2 (5 bases). The CDR3 extends over 16 amino acids. Germline V gene data show CDR1 as SGHAT and CDR2 as FQNNGV. Between the trimmed V and J ends, which lost 1 base and 1 base, there was a span of 11 bases. The CDR3 region is CASSLGVRGSYNEQFF. DNA of the CDR3: TGTGCCAGCAGCTTAGGGGTCCGGGGTTCCTACAATGAGCAGTTCTTC.

This chain connects TRBV5-1 to TRBJ2-1, with TRBD2 matching over 13 bases. Unmatched junction bases numbered 13, after V lost 2 bases and J lost 8 bases. CDR1 and CDR2 from the germline V gene are SGHRS and YFSETQ. This CDR3 has 18 amino acids. The CDR3 nucleotides are TGCGCCAGCAGCTTCCCCAGGACTAGCGGGAGATATCAAGATGAGCAGTTCTTC. Protein: CASSFPRTSGRYQDEQFF.

The V and J genes are TRBV4-1 and TRBJ1-4; 9 nucleotides line up with TRBD1. The ends lost 8 bases at V and 7 bases at J; junction bases unmatched: 11. The V gene's germline CDR1 is MGHRA and CDR2 YSYEKL. CDR3 size: 15 residues. The CDR3 spells CASASDGTGFEKLFF. CDR3 coding DNA: TGCGCCAGCGCCTCGGACGGGACAGGGTTTGAAAAACTGTTTTTT.

The V gene is TRBV27, the J gene TRBJ2-7; a possible D gene is TRBD1 (6 bases). V gave up 3 bases and J gave up 2 bases, with 17 bases separating them. This CDR3 comprises 16 residues. Germline lookup yields CDR1 MNHEY and CDR2 SMNVEV (reference sequence). CDR3 sequence (DNA): TGTGCCAGCAGTTTGGGGGCCATGTCCTTACCCTACGAGCAGTACTTC. Residues: CASSLGAMSLPYEQYF.

CDR3 coding DNA: TGTGCCAGCAGTGGTGGACAGGGGGTGGGGGAGCAGTACTTC. Encoded protein: CASSGGQGVGEQYF. The rearrangement links TRBV6-1 to TRBJ2-7; the match to TRBD1 covers 10 bases. Looked up from germline, CDR1 is MNHNS and CDR2 is SASEGT. V dropped 4 bases and J dropped 7; count of bases not matched to a gene: 7. The CDR3 length is 14 residues.

This CDR3 reads CASSLSTSALWETQYF. In DNA form, the CDR3 reads TGTGCCAGCAGCCTCTCGACTAGCGCCCTGTGGGAGACCCAGTACTTC. J is TRBJ2-5 and V is TRBV11-2; 8 bases are a match to TRBD2. The CDR3 is 16 residues long. Germline-derived CDR1 and CDR2 are SGHAT and FQNNGV. The J segment lost 5 bases and the V segment lost 5 bases, leaving 13 bases of the junction unmatched.

This chain joins TRBV28 and TRBJ2-2, with no clear D. The V gene's germline CDR1 is MDHEN and CDR2 SYDVKM. Deletions cut 6 bases from V and 1 base from J, with 6 bases between. The CDR3 spans 13 residues. The DNA of the CDR3 is TGTGCCAGCAGAGCTAGGAACACCGGGGAGCTGTTTTTT. Protein: CASRARNTGELFF.

The CDR3: CASRRNGGIYF. DNA for the CDR3: TGTGCCAGCAGACGAAACGGGGGGATATATTTT. The chain uses TRBV6-5 and TRBJ1-3; possible D gene TRBD1, 5 bases. V was shortened by 6 bases and J by 13 bases, with 13 bases between the two germline ends. The CDR3 loop spans 11 amino acids. Per the germline V gene, CDR1 is MNHEY and CDR2 is SVGAGI.

This sequence joins TRBV28 and TRBJ2-7; no definite D call. This CDR3 comprises 15 residues. Per the germline V gene, CDR1 is MDHEN and CDR2 is SYDVKM. Trimming stripped 5 bases from V and 3 bases from J, with 17 bases between. The CDR3 coding sequence is TGTGCCAGCAGTACGGCATACTCATTCATCTACGAGCAGTACTTC. It encodes CASSTAYSFIYEQYF. The whole variable domain, remainder taken from reference TRBV28 and TRBJ2-7, is DVKVTQSSRYLVKRTGEKVFLECVQDMDHENMFWYRQDPGLGLRLIYFSYDVKMKEKGDIPEGYSVSREKKERFSLILESASTNQTSMYLCASSTAYSFIYEQYFGPGTRLTVT.

This clone was found once. This chain joins TRBV6-1 and TRBJ2-3; 8 positions agree with TRBD2. Germline CDR1 reads MNHNS; CDR2 reads SASEGT. This CDR3 is built from 17 residues. J was trimmed by 4 bases and V by 1 base; bases with no gene match: 10. The CDR3 here is CASSEGSSGPRADTQYF. CDR3 in DNA: TGTGCCAGCAGTGAAGGGTCTAGCGGGCCTAGGGCAGATACGCAGTATTTT.

The chain has TRBV27 and TRBJ1-1; no definite D call. This CDR3 comprises 14 residues. The germline V gene encodes CDR1 MNHEY and CDR2 SMNVEV (reference sequence). Trimming shortened V by 2 bases and J by 6 bases, and 13 bases separated the two germline ends. The DNA of the CDR3 is TGTGCCAGCAGTTTAGGGCTTGGGTACTCTGAAGCTTTCTTT. Translating gives CASSLGLGYSEAFF.

In the case of this clone: Other DNA sequences in this sample translate to the same CDR3. The V gene is TRBV30, the J gene TRBJ2-6, with D possibly being TRBD1 (5 bases). Trimming shortened V by 0 bases and J by 2 bases, and 5 bases separated the two germline ends. The length of the CDR3 is 14 residues. The germline CDR1 and CDR2 sequences are GTSNPN and SVGIG (reference sequence). CDR3 sequence reads: CAWSVGAGANVLTF. The CDR3 DNA follows: TGTGCCTGGAGTGTAGGGGCTGGGGCCAACGTCCTGACTTTC.

The chain links TRBV4-3 to TRBJ2-1; TRBD1 aligns across 7 bases. Per germline, CDR1 LGHNA and CDR2 YSLEER. The CDR3 length is 17 residues. V lost 0 bases, J lost 0 bases, and 5 bases stayed unmatched. This CDR3 is CASSQDPQGNSYNEQFF. CDR3 DNA: TGCGCCAGCAGCCAAGACCCACAGGGGAACTCCTACAATGAGCAGTTCTTC.

This clone was seen only a few times. The chain has TRBV10-3 and TRBJ1-5; possible D gene TRBD1, 5 bases. The germline CDR1 and CDR2 sequences are ENHRY and SYGVKD. The CDR3 loop spans 12 amino acids. The CDR3 bases are TGTGCAGCTTGGGACGGTGTGAAGCCCCAGCATTTT. This gives the protein CAAWDGVKPQHF.